This T cell receptor beta chain was identified in a study of T cells after posttransplantation cyclophosphamide. J gave up 6 bases and V 3 bases, and 4 bases lay outside the gene matches. The CDR3 loop spans 14 amino acids. From germline, CDR1 is SEHNR and CDR2 FQNEAQ (reference sequence). General study points: After PTCy, TRB diversity resembled that of CNI/methotrexate controls. Donor CD8+ memory clones often dominated recipient blood repertoires at later times. Blood and skin or GI T cell repertoires showed limited TRB overlap.

Details on this clone: Its antigen is as yet unknown.

TCRdb's copy holds only in-frame clones and misses some; the assay was immunoSEQ multiplex PCR. The sample lists 25,000 to 35,000 clones; about 90% were seen once. Material for sequencing was PBMCs. The chain is built from TRBV7-9 and TRBJ1-2, with 10 bases identical to TRBD1. The origin of this receptor is a woman aged 40 to 50 with a blood cancer, CMV-positive, and with a related stem cell donor. The CDR3 coding sequence is TGTGCCAGCAGCTTTTCCGGGACAGGGGATGGCTACACCTTC. Encoded protein: CASSFSGTGDGYTF.